Here is one T cell receptor beta chain with its context. The length of the CDR3 is 14 residues. V dropped 6 bases and J dropped 5 bases, with 16 bases sitting between them. Random hexamers were used to reverse transcribe roughly 0.45 to 1 ug of RNA. Amplification of TCR beta CDR3 across 54 Vbeta and 13 Jbeta was performed with immunoSEQ multiplex PCR. MiXCR, run by TCRdb on the immunoSEQ multiplex PCR reads, gives a single entry per CDR3 protein. The data contain 150,000 to 200,000 distinct CDR3 sequences, about 91% of them seen just once; the ten biggest clones take up 0.085% to 0.09%. The data derive from a study of CD8 T cells in Susac syndrome. Study overall: Sequencing included Susac syndrome patients, about 6 of them with active disease and roughly 8 in remission.

Under recently defined diagnostic criteria, the patients with Susac syndrome qualified as having definite or probable disease. TEMRA cells underwent FACS enrichment and CD8+ and CD4+ T cells underwent negative isolation. Material for sequencing was CD4+ T cells from PBMCs. The chain combines TRBV12-3 or TRBV12-4 with TRBJ1-1; TRBD1 is a possible D gene (5 bases). This receptor was taken from a human donor with Susac syndrome. The CDR3 sequence is CASSLSGGRTEAFF. The CDR3 bases are TGTGCCAGCAGCCTGAGTGGGGGAAGGACTGAAGCTTTCTTT.